Each of the 28 T cell receptor beta chains below was sequenced from the same sample in a study of memory CD4+ T cells and cytomegalovirus serostatus. Single viable CD3+CD4+CD8-CD45RO+ cells were sorted as the memory CD4+ T cells. The method was immunoSEQ multiplex PCR; TCRdb's version includes in-frame clones alone and lacks a portion of them. Of some 45,000 clones listed, about 70% are singletons. Sequencing was carried out using memory CD4+ T cells from blood. These TCRs come from an adult in good health and CMV-seropositive.

This clone was recorded a few times. V gene TRBV15 combines with J gene TRBJ2-3, with TRBD1 as a possible D gene (5 bases). CDR1 LNHNV and CDR2 YYDKDF come from the germline V gene (reference sequence). Trimming took 1 base from V and 8 from J, leaving 10 bases between them. This CDR3 has 13 amino acids. In DNA, the CDR3 is TGTGCCACCAGCAGAGCTATCCAGGGTACGCAGTATTTT. As protein: CATSRAIQGTQYF.

J is TRBJ2-3 and V is TRBV6-1; 9 bases match TRBD2. The trim removed 6 bases at V and 3 bases at J, leaving 7 bases unmatched. The CDR3 totals 15 residues. Per the germline V gene, CDR1 is MNHNS and CDR2 is SASEGT. CDR3 nucleotides: TGTGCCAGCAGGGGTCAAGGACTAGCGACAGATACGCAGTATTTT. Encoded protein: CASRGQGLATDTQYF.

This clone was seen once. The chain employs TRBV7-2 and TRBJ2-3; weak D call: TRBD1 (5 bases). The CDR3 runs to 14 residues. CDR1 and CDR2 from the germline V gene are SGHTA and FQGNSA. V lost 3 bases and J lost 2, with 9 bases in between. CDR3 nucleotide sequence: TGTGCCAGCAGCTTCGGCAGGGCCACAGATACGCAGTATTTT. This encodes CASSFGRATDTQYF.

This chain connects TRBV5-4 to TRBJ1-1; 10 bases match TRBD1. The ends lost 3 bases at V and 3 bases at J; junction bases unmatched: 8. This CDR3 has 16 residues. Germline assignment: CDR1 SGHNT and CDR2 YYREEE (reference sequence). CDR3 residues: CASSSGQGIGDTEAFF. The CDR3 nucleotides read TGTGCCAGCAGCTCGGGACAGGGGATTGGTGACACTGAAGCTTTCTTT.

This clone was detected only a few times. The V call is TRBV4-1, the J call TRBJ1-2; 7 nucleotides agree with TRBD1. V was pared by 5 bases and J by 4 bases, with 13 bases of the junction left unmatched. The CDR3 contains 16 residues. The germline V gene has CDR1 MGHRA and CDR2 YSYEKL. The CDR3 DNA is TGCGCCAGCAGCAAGGGACAGCTGCCAACCGTCTATGGCTACACCTTC. Translated, it gives CASSKGQLPTVYGYTF.

The V and J genes are TRBV9 and TRBJ1-4; D is undetermined. V dropped 4 bases and J dropped 3 bases, with 13 bases sitting between them. CDR1 SGDLS and CDR2 YYNGEE come from the germline V gene. The CDR3 is made up of 15 amino acids. CDR3 loop: CASSQTPEANEKLFF. The DNA of the CDR3 is TGTGCCAGCAGCCAAACACCGGAGGCTAATGAAAAACTGTTTTTT.

The chain has TRBV7-2 and TRBJ1-5, with D uncertain. The germline V gene has CDR1 SGHTA and CDR2 FQGNSA. The V gene lost 2 bases and the J gene lost 4 bases, with 9 bases spanning the gap. The length of the CDR3 is 14 residues. CDR3 nucleotides: TGTGCCAGCAGCTTACGGACGGGGAATCAGCCCCAGCATTTT. Amino acid sequence: CASSLRTGNQPQHF. Filled out from reference TRBV7-2 and TRBJ1-5, the complete variable domain reads GAGVSQSPSNKVTEKGKDVELRCDPISGHTALYWYRQSLGQGLEFLIYFQGNSAPDKSGLPSDRFSAERTGGSVSTLTIQRTQQEDSAVYLCASSLRTGNQPQHFGDGTRLSIL.

V gene TRBV7-2 combines with J gene TRBJ1-2; 7 nucleotides align to TRBD1. V lost 3 bases to trimming and J lost 0 bases; unmatched junction nucleotides: 1. Germline V gives CDR1 SGHTA, CDR2 FQGNSA. CDR3 length equals 14 residues. CDR3 residues: CASSFGQANYGYTF. The CDR3 DNA reads TGTGCCAGCAGCTTCGGACAGGCTAACTATGGCTACACCTTC.

CDR3 residues: CASSRDRIFSDSPLHF. CDR3 sequence (DNA): TGTGCCAGCTCGCGAGACAGGATTTTTAGTGACTCACCCCTCCACTTT. The chain links TRBV18 to TRBJ1-6; tentatively, D is TRBD1 (6 bases). The CDR3 covers 16 residues. Germline V lookup: CDR1 KGHSH, CDR2 LQKENI. V was shortened by 6 bases and J by 10 bases, with 22 bases between the two germline ends. Together with reference TRBV18 and TRBJ1-6, the CDR3 gives the full variable domain: NAGVMQNPRHLVRRRGQEARLRCSPMKGHSHVYWYRQLPEEGLKFMVYLQKENIIDESGMPKERFSAEFPKEGPSILRIQQVVRGDSAAYFCASSRDRIFSDSPLHFGNGTRLTVT.

This clone was picked up a small number of times. The rearrangement uses TRBV6-6 and TRBJ2-7; 11 nucleotides line up with TRBD2. The germline V gene has CDR1 MNHNY and CDR2 SVGAGI (reference sequence). After removal of 6 bases from V and 1 base from J, the junction contained 2 bases not matched to a gene. CDR3 length: 14 amino acids. In DNA, the CDR3 is TGTGCCAGCAGACTAGCGGGGGATTCCTACGAGCAGTACTTC. This gives the protein CASRLAGDSYEQYF.

The J gene is TRBJ1-4, the V gene TRBV4-1; D may be TRBD1 (5 bases). Trimming removed 2 bases at V and 0 bases at J, with 16 bases between. The germline V gene has CDR1 MGHRA and CDR2 YSYEKL. CDR3 length equals 18 residues. The CDR3 loop is CASSQSPGYSATNEKLFF. The DNA for the CDR3 is TGCGCCAGCAGCCAAAGCCCAGGGTATTCCGCAACTAATGAAAAACTGTTTTTT.

There are a few counts of this clone. This rearrangement joins TRBV7-2 to TRBJ1-1; 9 bases agree with TRBD1. Losses at the gene ends were 5 bases for V and 1 base for J; bases not matched to a gene: 8. This CDR3 comprises 16 residues. Germline V lookup: CDR1 SGHTA, CDR2 FQGNSA. The CDR3 DNA is TGTGCCAGCAGCCCAAGTACAGGGGGCAGGAACACTGAAGCTTTCTTT. Translated: CASSPSTGGRNTEAFF.

J is TRBJ2-3 and V is TRBV5-4, with 10 bases aligning to TRBD2. Germline V gene data show CDR1 as SGHNT and CDR2 as YYREEE (reference sequence). The CDR3 extends over 17 amino acids. V lost 0 bases to trimming and J lost 0 bases; unmatched junction nucleotides: 4. CDR3 protein: CASSLGVAGGSTDTQYF. DNA of the CDR3: TGTGCCAGCAGCTTGGGAGTAGCGGGGGGTAGCACAGATACGCAGTATTTT.

The chain has TRBV7-9 and TRBJ1-6; perhaps TRBD1 as D (5 bases). V lost 1 base and J lost 13, with 11 bases in between. Germline V gene lookup returns CDR1 SEHNR and CDR2 FQNEAQ (reference sequence). There are 13 residues in the CDR3. DNA of the CDR3: TGTGCCAGCAGCTTAGAACAACAGGATCCCCTCCACTTT. Encoded protein: CASSLEQQDPLHF.

In this sample, this clone turned up many times. The rearrangement joins TRBV7-9 to TRBJ1-1; no definite D call. Looked up from germline, CDR1 is SEHNR and CDR2 is FQNEAQ (reference sequence). This CDR3 has 11 residues. V was pared by 3 bases and J by 11 bases, with 10 bases between. The CDR3 here is CASSFHTGAFF. CDR3 DNA: TGTGCCAGCAGCTTTCACACCGGGGCTTTCTTT.

A single count supports this clone. V usage is TRBV14 and J usage is TRBJ2-7; tentative D call: TRBD1 (6 bases). Germline assignment: CDR1 SGHDN and CDR2 FVKESK. V lost 2 bases to trimming and J lost 3 bases, with 14 bases between them. The CDR3 is 15 amino acids. CDR3 region: CASSQRTALGYEQYF. Here the CDR3 DNA reads TGTGCCAGCAGCCAAAGGACAGCCCTGGGCTACGAGCAGTACTTC.

In this sample, this clone turned up a few times. The rearrangement links TRBV5-6 to TRBJ1-1; no clear D gene. The V gene's germline CDR1 is SGHDT and CDR2 YYEEEE. This CDR3 region has 16 residues. The germline V and J ends were trimmed by 1 base and 6 bases, with 19 bases remaining between them. The CDR3 nucleotides read TGTGCCAGCAGCTTGTATGGGCAGGATGTATTCGCTGAAGCTTTCTTT. It specifies CASSLYGQDVFAEAFF. Supplemented by reference TRBV5-6 and TRBJ1-1, the full variable domain reads DAGVTQSPTHLIKTRGQQVTLRCSPKSGHDTVSWYQQALGQGPQFIFQYYEEEERQRGNFPDRFSGHQFPNYSSELNVNALLLGDSALYLCASSLYGQDVFAEAFFGQGTRLTVV.

This chain links TRBV11-1 with TRBJ1-1; no firm D call. The germline gives CDR1 SGHAT, CDR2 FQDESV (reference sequence). The CDR3 totals 13 residues. V lost 6 bases and J lost 3, with 11 bases in between. CDR3 loop: CASRGDVDTEAFF. In nucleotides, the CDR3 is TGTGCCAGCAGGGGAGACGTGGACACTGAAGCTTTCTTT.

This clone turned up a few times. The chain couples TRBV28 to TRBJ2-7, with TRBD2 as a possible D gene (7 bases). This CDR3 is built from 14 residues. Trimming stripped 10 bases from V and 5 bases from J, with 21 bases between. Germline lookup yields CDR1 MDHEN and CDR2 SYDVKM. The CDR3 loop reads CATPLGGARDEQYF. In DNA, the CDR3 is TGTGCCACCCCCTTAGGGGGGGCGCGGGACGAGCAGTACTTC.

Only a few counts were recorded for this clone. The chain employs TRBV19 and TRBJ2-5; D is perhaps TRBD2 (6 bases). V lost 5 bases and J 9 bases, leaving 13 bases between the germline ends. The CDR3 sequence is 12 residues long. Germline loops: CDR1 LNHDA, CDR2 SQIVND (reference sequence). In nucleotides, the CDR3 is TGTGCCAGTAGTGTCTGGGGGGACGCCCAGTACTTC. Translating it yields CASSVWGDAQYF.

The chain uses TRBV11-1 and TRBJ1-1; 8 nucleotides line up with TRBD1. The length of the CDR3 is 15 residues. V lost 5 bases, J lost 4 bases, and 9 bases stayed unmatched. The germline CDR1 and CDR2 sequences are SGHAT and FQDESV (reference sequence). CDR3 residues: CASSTKQGEGTEAFF. CDR3 nucleotides: TGTGCCAGCAGCACTAAACAGGGGGAAGGCACTGAAGCTTTCTTT.

The rearrangement uses TRBV18 and TRBJ2-7; 11 bases agree with TRBD1. This CDR3 spans 14 amino acids. J lost 3 bases, V lost 6 bases, and 4 bases had no gene match. Germline V gives CDR1 KGHSH, CDR2 LQKENI. This CDR3 is CASSGTGGDYEQYF. CDR3 DNA: TGTGCCAGCTCCGGGACAGGGGGGGACTACGAGCAGTACTTC.

V usage is TRBV11-2 and J usage is TRBJ2-5; a possible D gene is TRBD1 (5 bases). This CDR3 contains 13 residues. Germline CDR1 is SGHAT and CDR2 is FQNNGV. With 2 bases removed from V and 5 bases from J, the gap between germline ends came to 9 bases. As DNA, the CDR3 is TGTGCCAGCAGCTTACAGGGTTCCGAGACCCAGTACTTC. Residues: CASSLQGSETQYF.

The chain recombines TRBV7-9 with TRBJ2-5; 9 bases line up with TRBD1. Per germline, CDR1 SEHNR and CDR2 FQNEAQ (reference sequence). Trimming at V came to 3 bases and at J to 3 bases, leaving 5 bases not matched to a gene. The CDR3 totals 15 residues. DNA of the CDR3: TGTGCCAGCAGCTTTTCCTGGACAGGGGAAGAGACCCAGTACTTC. Its translation is CASSFSWTGEETQYF.

Here the CDR3 reads CAIQSTRSGYTF. The CDR3, as DNA: TGTGCCATCCAATCGACCCGCAGTGGCTACACCTTC. J is TRBJ1-2 and V is TRBV28; the D is unclear. The V end lost 10 bases, the J end lost 7 bases, and 16 bases lay between the germline ends. Germline CDR1 and CDR2: MDHEN and SYDVKM. The CDR3 loop spans 12 amino acids.

The V call is TRBV5-1, the J call TRBJ2-5, with a possible D match to TRBD1 (6 bases). The CDR3 runs to 14 residues. Trimming removed 4 bases at V and 2 bases at J, with 12 bases between. CDR1 is SGHRS, CDR2 YFSETQ, per germline. CDR3 protein: CASSPGGNQETQYF. The CDR3 bases are TGCGCCAGCAGCCCTGGGGGCAATCAAGAGACCCAGTACTTC.

V and J are TRBV15 and TRBJ2-7; weak D call: TRBD1 (5 bases). CDR3 length: 14 amino acids. V was pared by 0 bases and J by 4 bases, with 10 bases between. CDR1 is LNHNV, CDR2 YYDKDF, per germline (reference sequence). CDR3 protein: CATSRDYQGYEQYF. The CDR3 DNA reads as TGTGCCACCAGCAGAGATTATCAGGGTTACGAGCAGTACTTC.

The table lists this clone with a count of one. This chain joins TRBV5-4 and TRBJ2-7; 7 nucleotides align to TRBD1. The V gene's germline CDR1 is SGHNT and CDR2 YYREEE (reference sequence). The CDR3 totals 13 residues. After removal of 3 bases from V and 5 bases from J, the junction contained 5 bases not matched to a gene. CDR3 amino acids: CASSSDRANEQYF. The DNA for the CDR3 is TGTGCCAGCAGCTCCGACAGGGCTAACGAGCAGTACTTC.